A selection of T cell receptor beta chains follows, all from one sample in a study of cytomegalovirus exposure and HLA in healthy donors. Produced via immunoSEQ multiplex PCR; TCRdb's table is partial and in-frame only. The sample consists of over 150,000 clones, 86% of them appearing once. The specimen sequenced was PBMCs. The origin of the receptors is a human donor in good health. Each CDR3 is given with its conserved first and last residue. The D gene is left open where the match is weak. Clone size is not always given. Where it is, it says once, few, many or a class for expanded clones.

J: TRBJ2-1; V: TRBV5-1; D: .; size: .; CDR3: CASKYGLAGNNEQFF; DNA: TGCGCCAGCAAATACGGGCTAGCTGGTAACAATGAGCAGTTCTTC
J: TRBJ1-4; V: TRBV5-1; D: .; size: .; CDR3: CASSTTGLNEKLFF; DNA: TGCGCCAGCAGTACTACAGGGCTTAATGAAAAACTGTTTTTT
J: TRBJ1-3; V: TRBV6-5; D: .; size: .; CDR3: CASSYSWRAYGNTIYF; DNA: TGTGCCAGCAGTTACTCGTGGAGGGCTTATGGAAACACCATATATTTT
J: TRBJ2-1; V: TRBV14; D: .; size: .; CDR3: CASSLLGGGRNYNEQFF; DNA: TGTGCCAGCAGCCTTTTAGGTGGCGGGCGTAACTACAATGAGCAGTTCTTC
J: TRBJ1-2; V: TRBV19; D: .; size: .; CDR3: CASSIVIGQGSGYTF; DNA: TGTGCCAGTAGTATAGTGATAGGGCAGGGAAGTGGCTACACCTTC
J: TRBJ2-7; V: TRBV11-2; D: .; size: once; CDR3: CASSSRQSYEQYF; DNA: TGTGCCAGCAGCTCGCGACAGTCCTACGAGCAGTACTTC
J: TRBJ2-2; V: TRBV11-1; D: .; size: .; CDR3: CASSLRFRGLDTGELFF; DNA: TGTGCCAGCAGCTTACGGTTCCGGGGTTTGGACACCGGGGAGCTGTTTTTT
J: TRBJ2-6; V: TRBV5-4; D: TRBD1; size: .; CDR3: CASSIDREFSGANVLTF; DNA: TGTGCCAGCAGCATTGACAGGGAGTTCTCTGGGGCCAACGTCCTGACTTTC
J: TRBJ1-2; V: TRBV6-5; D: .; size: .; CDR3: CASTPLRGNYGYTF; DNA: TGTGCCAGCACCCCGTTACGGGGGAACTATGGCTACACCTTC
J: TRBJ1-3; V: TRBV2; D: .; size: .; CDR3: CASSAQGLSGNTIYF; DNA: TGTGCCAGCAGCGCGCAGGGGTTATCTGGAAACACCATATATTTT
J: TRBJ2-7; V: TRBV2; D: TRBD2; size: .; CDR3: CASRRERGVGEQYF; DNA: TGTGCCAGCAGGCGGGAGAGGGGTGTCGGAGAGCAGTACTTC
J: TRBJ1-5; V: TRBV19; D: .; size: few; CDR3: CASSIVRADQPQHF; DNA: TGTGCCAGTAGTATAGTCAGGGCCGATCAGCCCCAGCATTTT
J: TRBJ2-1; V: TRBV18; D: TRBD2; size: .; CDR3: CASSPERGGSQEQFF; DNA: TGTGCCAGCTCACCGGAGCGGGGGGGATCGCAAGAGCAGTTCTTC
J: TRBJ2-7; V: TRBV27; D: .; size: .; CDR3: CASSLSGHEQYF; DNA: TGTGCCAGCAGTTTATCTGGCCACGAGCAGTACTTC
J: TRBJ1-2; V: TRBV30; D: .; size: few; CDR3: CAWTGKTAANYGYTF; DNA: TGTGCCTGGACGGGGAAAACGGCAGCTAACTATGGCTACACCTTC
J: TRBJ1-1; V: TRBV7-2; D: .; size: .; CDR3: CASSLVGGNTEAFF; DNA: TGTGCCAGCAGCTTAGTTGGCGGGAACACTGAAGCTTTCTTT
J: TRBJ2-5; V: TRBV6-5; D: .; size: once; CDR3: CASSSSRTQETQYF; DNA: TGTGCCAGCAGTTCCTCCCGCACTCAAGAGACCCAGTACTTC
J: TRBJ1-3; V: TRBV7-2; D: .; size: .; CDR3: CASSLVAGDSSGNTIYF; DNA: TGTGCCAGCAGCTTAGTTGCAGGGGATTCCTCTGGAAACACCATATATTTT
J: TRBJ1-2; V: TRBV5-1; D: .; size: .; CDR3: CASSLDGYGYTF; DNA: TGCGCCAGCAGCCTGGACGGCTATGGCTACACCTTC
J: TRBJ1-5; V: TRBV6-5; D: TRBD1; size: .; CDR3: CASSPTGVSNQPQHF; DNA: TGTGCCAGCAGCCCAACAGGGGTGAGCAATCAGCCCCAGCATTTT
J: TRBJ2-5; V: TRBV5-4; D: TRBD2; size: .; CDR3: CASSFFKLAGQETQYF; DNA: TGTGCCAGCAGCTTTTTCAAACTAGCGGGACAAGAGACCCAGTACTTC
J: TRBJ2-2; V: TRBV5-1; D: .; size: .; CDR3: CASSFGANTGELFF; DNA: TGCGCCAGCAGCTTCGGAGCAAACACCGGGGAGCTGTTTTTT
J: TRBJ2-3; V: TRBV5-1; D: TRBD1; size: .; CDR3: CASSLGTGGNTDTQYF; DNA: TGCGCCAGCAGCCTGGGGACAGGTGGCAACACAGATACGCAGTATTTT
J: TRBJ2-5; V: TRBV11-2; D: TRBD1; size: .; CDR3: CASSLRTGGVGIQETQYF; DNA: TGTGCCAGCAGCTTAAGGACAGGGGGCGTTGGCATCCAGGAGACCCAGTACTTC
J: TRBJ2-1; V: TRBV6-6; D: .; size: .; CDR3: CASIGFDRSSYNEQFF; DNA: TGTGCCAGCATCGGATTCGACAGAAGCTCCTACAATGAGCAGTTCTTC
J: TRBJ2-7; V: TRBV27; D: .; size: .; CDR3: CAPAGSYEQYF; DNA: TGTGCCCCGGCGGGCTCCTACGAGCAGTACTTC
J: TRBJ2-1; V: TRBV5-1; D: .; size: .; CDR3: CASSLVPIDQAKMYNEQFF; DNA: TGCGCCAGCAGCTTGGTACCTATAGATCAGGCGAAAATGTACAATGAGCAGTTCTTC
J: TRBJ2-7; V: TRBV7-2; D: .; size: .; CDR3: CASSLGPGSYEQYF; DNA: TGTGCCAGCAGCTTAGGCCCGGGCTCCTACGAGCAGTACTTC
J: TRBJ2-2; V: TRBV7-3; D: .; size: .; CDR3: CASSLEGNTGELFF; DNA: TGTGCCAGCAGCTTGGAGGGGAATACCGGGGAGCTGTTTTTT
J: TRBJ2-1; V: TRBV7-2; D: TRBD1; size: .; CDR3: CASSLRDRGNEQFF; DNA: TGTGCCAGCAGCTTAAGGGACAGGGGGAATGAGCAGTTCTTC
J: TRBJ2-3; V: TRBV7-9; D: .; size: .; CDR3: CASSHTDTDTQYF; DNA: TGTGCCAGCAGCCACACCGACACAGATACGCAGTATTTT
J: TRBJ1-1; V: TRBV5-1; D: TRBD1; size: .; CDR3: CASSSGTAYEAFF; DNA: TGCGCCAGCAGCTCAGGGACAGCCTATGAAGCTTTCTTT
J: TRBJ1-4; V: TRBV4-1; D: TRBD1; size: .; CDR3: CASSQGTGLGKLFF; DNA: TGCGCCAGCAGCCAAGGGACAGGGTTAGGAAAACTGTTTTTT
J: TRBJ2-2; V: TRBV10-3; D: TRBD1; size: .; CDR3: CAISPRDRGAENTGELFF; DNA: TGTGCCATCAGTCCCCGGGACAGGGGAGCGGAGAACACCGGGGAGCTGTTTTTT
J: TRBJ2-2; V: TRBV6-5; D: TRBD1; size: .; CDR3: CASSSPGTGRAGELFF; DNA: TGTGCCAGCAGTTCCCCCGGGACAGGACGAGCCGGGGAGCTGTTTTTT
J: TRBJ1-4; V: TRBV11-2; D: TRBD1; size: .; CDR3: CASSDRVTNEKLFF; DNA: TGTGCCAGCAGCGACAGGGTAACTAATGAAAAACTGTTTTTT
J: TRBJ2-1; V: TRBV6-6; D: .; size: .; CDR3: CASSPLNEQFF; DNA: TGTGCCAGCAGTCCTTTGAATGAGCAGTTCTTC
J: TRBJ2-1; V: TRBV7-8; D: TRBD2; size: .; CDR3: CASSLERGGIYNEQFF; DNA: TGTGCCAGCAGCTTAGAGCGGGGGGGCATCTACAATGAGCAGTTCTTC
J: TRBJ1-4; V: TRBV4-1; D: .; size: .; CDR3: CASSQDSSNEKLFF; DNA: TGCGCCAGCAGCCAAGATAGTTCTAATGAAAAACTGTTTTTT
J: TRBJ2-7; V: TRBV5-1; D: .; size: once; CDR3: CATAWAPEYEQYF; DNA: TGCGCCACCGCGTGGGCCCCCGAGTACGAGCAGTACTTC
J: TRBJ1-4; V: TRBV2; D: .; size: .; CDR3: CASSDLAYEKLFF; DNA: TGTGCCAGCAGTGATTTGGCTTATGAAAAACTGTTTTTT
J: TRBJ1-1; V: TRBV27; D: TRBD1; size: .; CDR3: CASKYPGQATEAFF; DNA: TGTGCCAGCAAATACCCGGGACAGGCCACTGAAGCTTTCTTT
J: TRBJ2-3; V: TRBV4-1; D: .; size: once; CDR3: CASSQDLTDTQYF; DNA: TGCGCCAGCAGCCAAGATCTCACAGATACGCAGTATTTT
J: TRBJ2-6; V: TRBV11-2; D: .; size: .; CDR3: CASSLGTGKRISGANVLTF; DNA: TGTGCCAGCAGCTTAGGTACAGGAAAAAGGATATCTGGGGCCAACGTCCTGACTTTC
J: TRBJ1-2; V: TRBV6-1; D: .; size: .; CDR3: CASSVSVGSNYGYTF; DNA: TGTGCCAGCAGTGTGTCCGTGGGTAGCAACTATGGCTACACCTTC
J: TRBJ2-7; V: TRBV18; D: TRBD1; size: few; CDR3: CASSPGDRGEQYF; DNA: TGTGCCAGCTCACCAGGGGACAGGGGGGAGCAGTACTTC
J: TRBJ2-5; V: TRBV5-4; D: .; size: .; CDR3: CASSLDEGRTQYF; DNA: TGTGCCAGCAGCTTGGATGAGGGAAGGACCCAGTACTTC
J: TRBJ2-2; V: TRBV6-5; D: .; size: .; CDR3: CASARLTNTGELFF; DNA: TGTGCCAGCGCCCGACTAACGAACACCGGGGAGCTGTTTTTT